One sample yielded the 26 T cell receptor beta chains listed below, sequenced in a study of metastatic and nonmetastatic thyroid tumors. All patients were untreated before thyroid surgery. MiXCR re-clonotyped the PCR reads for TCRdb. Here the sample spans approximately 50,000 clones, about 20% being singletons. Material: blood. Receptors were obtained from a female donor with papillary thyroid cancer or a benign thyroid nodule (not recorded which). Some clones in this sample may be carry-over from other donors' samples.

The chain is built from TRBV4-1 and TRBJ2-1; D is unclear. CDR1 is MGHRA, CDR2 YSYEKL, per germline. This CDR3 contains 12 residues. Deletions cut 0 bases from V and 10 bases from J, with 7 bases between. The CDR3 nucleotides are TGCGCCAGCAGCCAAGATTTTGCGGAGCAGTTCTTC. Translating gives CASSQDFAEQFF.

DNA for the CDR3: TGTGCCAGCGCCAAGAGGCCCTTTAGGACGGATACCCAGTACTTC. Translating gives CASAKRPFRTDTQYF. The chain has TRBV6-1 and TRBJ2-5; D is unclear. The germline gives CDR1 MNHNS, CDR2 SASEGT. V gave up 8 bases and J gave up 8 bases, with 24 bases separating them. The CDR3 is made up of 15 amino acids.

This clone appeared many times. J is TRBJ2-7 and V is TRBV9; 8 positions match TRBD2. The trim removed 0 bases at V and 4 bases at J, leaving 6 bases unmatched. Germline CDR1 and CDR2: SGDLS and YYNGEE. The CDR3 consists of 15 residues. For the CDR3, the DNA is TGTGCCAGCAGCGTAGGGCTAGCGGGCCAGTACGAGCAGTACTTC. Protein sequence: CASSVGLAGQYEQYF.

This clone was detected many times. The gene calls are TRBV19 and TRBJ1-3; D is unresolved. The CDR3 is 15 residues long. V was shortened by 6 bases and J by 2 bases, with 14 bases between the two germline ends. Germline V CDR1 and CDR2: LNHDA, SQIVND (reference sequence). CDR3 sequence: CASSFPGVTGNTIYF. CDR3 DNA sequence: TGTGCCAGTAGCTTCCCAGGAGTAACTGGAAACACCATATATTTT.

There are many counts of this clone. The V gene is TRBV14, the J gene TRBJ2-7, with D unresolved. The CDR3 consists of 16 residues. Germline-derived CDR1 and CDR2 are SGHDN and FVKESK. Deletions cut 1 base from V and 1 base from J, with 14 bases between. The CDR3 nucleotides are TGTGCCAGCAGCCAAGGTTGGGTCAGGTCGTCCTACGAGCAGTACTTC. It yields the protein CASSQGWVRSSYEQYF.

This clone came up many times. V and J are TRBV5-5 and TRBJ2-7; perhaps TRBD1 as D (7 bases). This CDR3 is 15 amino acids long. The V end lost 0 bases, the J end lost 2 bases, and 12 bases lay between the germline ends. CDR1 SGHKS and CDR2 YYEKEE come from the germline V gene (reference sequence). The CDR3 loop is CASSLARGDPYEQYF. Written as DNA, the CDR3 is TGTGCCAGCAGCTTGGCCAGGGGGGATCCCTACGAGCAGTACTTC.

This clone was counted many times. The rearrangement joins TRBV11-3 to TRBJ2-5; D is possibly TRBD1 (5 bases). Germline CDR1 reads SGHNT; CDR2 reads YENEEA. Trimming removed 5 bases at V and 8 bases at J, with 12 bases between. This CDR3 is 12 amino acids long. The CDR3 spells CASSHGAGTQYF. CDR3 DNA: TGTGCCAGCAGCCATGGGGCAGGTACCCAGTACTTC.

This clone was picked up many times. J is TRBJ2-3 and V is TRBV7-9; 8 bases align to TRBD2. V trimming: 1 base; J trimming: 1 base; junction bases outside the gene matches: 13. CDR3 length: 19 amino acids. From germline, CDR1 is SEHNR and CDR2 FQNEAQ (reference sequence). CDR3 region: CASSLGSWIPAGGTDTQYF. The DNA of the CDR3 is TGTGCCAGCAGCTTAGGGTCTTGGATTCCAGCGGGAGGCACAGATACGCAGTATTTT.

This clone was seen only a few times. The genes are TRBV6-1 and TRBJ2-7, with TRBD1 matching 8 bases. The CDR3 extends over 16 amino acids. J gave up 0 bases and V 3 bases, and 7 bases lay outside the gene matches. Germline V CDR1 and CDR2: MNHNS, SASEGT. CDR3 in amino acids: CASSDTGQVTSYEQYF. Written as DNA, the CDR3 is TGTGCCAGCAGTGACACGGGACAGGTTACCTCCTACGAGCAGTACTTC.

V gene TRBV28 combines with J gene TRBJ2-2; a possible D gene is TRBD1 (6 bases). The CDR3 length is 17 residues. The V end lost 3 bases, the J end lost 8 bases, and 22 bases lay between the germline ends. CDR1 is MDHEN, CDR2 SYDVKM, per germline. Here the CDR3 DNA reads TGTGCCAGCAGTTTCCCCCGAACAGGGAAGGGTACGGGGGAGCTGTTTTTT. It translates to CASSFPRTGKGTGELFF. Full variable domain (outside the CDR3, taken from reference TRBV28 and TRBJ2-2): DVKVTQSSRYLVKRTGEKVFLECVQDMDHENMFWYRQDPGLGLRLIYFSYDVKMKEKGDIPEGYSVSREKKERFSLILESASTNQTSMYLCASSFPRTGKGTGELFFGEGSRLTVL.

This clone was counted ten times or more. The chain is built from TRBV19 and TRBJ1-2; 9 positions agree with TRBD1. CDR1 is LNHDA and CDR2 is SQIVND in the germline V gene (reference sequence). The V segment lost 5 bases and the J segment 7 bases; nucleotides outside the gene matches: 14. The CDR3 covers 16 residues. The CDR3 reads CASSRREGQGLPGYTF. The CDR3 DNA follows: TGTGCCAGTAGTCGACGGGAGGGACAGGGTCTCCCTGGCTACACCTTC.

This clone was observed at least ten times. The chain joins TRBV19 to TRBJ2-7; D is unclear. The CDR3 runs to 12 residues. Germline lookup yields CDR1 LNHDA and CDR2 SQIVND (reference sequence). V lost 3 bases to trimming and J lost 0 bases, with 3 bases between them. The CDR3 region has the DNA TGTGCCAGTAGTATGCCCTCCTACGAGCAGTACTTC. Protein sequence: CASSMPSYEQYF.

At least ten counts were recorded for this clone. This chain connects TRBV28 to TRBJ2-1; TRBD1 or TRBD2 may be the D gene (6 bases each). The CDR3 contains 14 residues. Trimming shortened V by 10 bases and J by 0 bases, and 13 bases separated the two germline ends. Per germline, CDR1 MDHEN and CDR2 SYDVKM. CDR3 sequence reads: CAIAGGGSYNEQFF. In nucleotides, the CDR3 is TGTGCCATCGCAGGAGGGGGCTCCTACAATGAGCAGTTCTTC.

This clone was detected ten times or more. The chain employs TRBV19 and TRBJ1-2; D gene ambiguous. The CDR3 length is 13 residues. The V gene lost 6 bases and the J gene lost 2 bases, with 10 bases spanning the gap. Looked up from germline, CDR1 is LNHDA and CDR2 is SQIVND (reference sequence). CDR3 sequence reads: CASRVDGNYGYTF. For the CDR3, the DNA is TGTGCCAGTAGGGTTGACGGAAACTATGGCTACACCTTC.

This clone was counted many times. CDR3 in DNA: TGTGCCACCTACGGGGGGGCTAGCGCCGGGGAGCTGTTTTTT. It is translated as CATYGGASAGELFF. This sequence joins TRBV10-3 and TRBJ2-2, with TRBD2 identical over 8 bases. V gave up 10 bases and J gave up 6 bases; unmatched junction bases: 10. There are 14 residues in the CDR3. Germline CDR1 and CDR2: ENHRY and SYGVKD.

This clone was seen only once. The chain is built from TRBV20-1 and TRBJ2-7; 8 positions match TRBD2. The CDR3 extends over 21 amino acids. V lost 4 bases and J lost 1; bases outside the gene matches: 27. Germline CDR1 is DFQATT and CDR2 is SNEGSKA (reference sequence). Here the CDR3 DNA reads TGCAGTGCTACGGGGGGGCAGGGGTCCCCTCTAGACGGGAGGTCGTCCTACGAGCAGTACTTC. It encodes CSATGGQGSPLDGRSSYEQYF.

There are many counts of this clone. The chain is built from TRBV6-1 and TRBJ2-2, with 12 bases matching TRBD2. Germline V gives CDR1 MNHNS, CDR2 SASEGT. Trimming at V came to 7 bases and at J to 1 base, leaving 4 bases not matched to a gene. CDR3 length: 16 amino acids. CDR3 amino acids: CASTGTSGQNTGELFF. Here the CDR3 DNA reads TGTGCCAGCACCGGGACTAGCGGGCAGAACACCGGGGAGCTGTTTTTT.

The chain recombines TRBV24-1 with TRBJ2-1; TRBD2 aligns across 15 bases. V shed 0 bases, J shed 9 bases, and the junction held 5 bases outside the gene matches. The germline CDR1 and CDR2 sequences are KGHDR and SFDVKD. This CDR3 comprises 17 residues. Here the CDR3 DNA reads TGTGCCACCAGTGATTTGTGGACTAGCGGGAGGGCGGGTGAGCAGTTCTTC. It yields the protein CATSDLWTSGRAGEQFF.

This clone occurred a few times. The genes are TRBV12-3 or TRBV12-4 and TRBJ1-2; D uncertain. Trimming cost V 3 bases and J 0 bases, with 11 bases left between them. The CDR3 covers 15 residues. The CDR3 sequence is CASSLGINPNYGYTF. The CDR3, as DNA: TGTGCCAGCAGTTTGGGCATAAACCCTAACTATGGCTACACCTTC.

This clone was detected ten times or more. The chain carries TRBV20-1 and TRBJ1-6; D not certain. Germline V CDR1 and CDR2: DFQATT, SNEGSKA (reference sequence). There are 13 residues in the CDR3. V was trimmed by 3 bases and J by 5 bases, leaving 8 bases between them. The CDR3 spells CSASPGNNSPLHF. The CDR3 DNA is TGCAGTGCTAGTCCGGGCAATAATTCACCCCTCCACTTT.

This clone was recorded at least ten times. The rearrangement links TRBV18 to TRBJ2-7; D might be TRBD1 (5 bases). The germline CDR1 and CDR2 sequences are KGHSH and LQKENI. Trimming removed 4 bases at V and 0 bases at J, with 7 bases between. CDR3 length equals 13 residues. CDR3: CASSLTGSYEQYF. The CDR3, as DNA: TGTGCCAGCTCACTTACAGGCTCCTACGAGCAGTACTTC.

There are many counts of this clone. This chain joins TRBV30 and TRBJ2-3, with 11 bases that match TRBD1. The CDR3 sequence is 15 residues long. CDR1 is GTSNPN, CDR2 SVGIG, per germline (reference sequence). J was trimmed by 3 bases and V by 5 bases; bases with no gene match: 7. CDR3 region: CAWGRGQGGTDTQYF. CDR3 coding DNA: TGTGCCTGGGGGCGGGGACAGGGGGGAACAGATACGCAGTATTTT.

J is TRBJ2-2 and V is TRBV18; 7 bases line up with TRBD2. Per germline, CDR1 KGHSH and CDR2 LQKENI. The CDR3 is 15 amino acids. Germline trimming cut 6 bases from V and 10 bases from J; bases unmatched to any gene: 14. The CDR3 nucleotides are TGTGCCAGCTCCCCGGGACTACAGAACACCTTGGAGCTGTTTTTT. Translating gives CASSPGLQNTLELFF.

At least ten counts were recorded for this clone. This specimen includes other DNA sequences encoding the same CDR3. This chain joins TRBV12-3 or TRBV12-4 and TRBJ1-4, with 7 bases matching TRBD1. J gave up 3 bases and V 7 bases, and 8 bases lay outside the gene matches. This CDR3 contains 15 residues. CDR3 bases: TGTGCCAGCAACGCCCCGGGACAGTCTAATGAAAAACTGTTTTTT. Protein: CASNAPGQSNEKLFF.

This clone was seen only a few times. A read error may explain this, as a much larger clone is one base away. This chain connects TRBV20-1 to TRBJ2-5, with 8 bases lining up with TRBD2. Germline V gene lookup returns CDR1 DFQATT and CDR2 SNEGSKA (reference sequence). Trimming took 3 bases from V and 3 from J; bases not matched to a gene: 9. The CDR3 has 15 residues. The CDR3 here is CSASSSGVYKETQYF. DNA of the CDR3: TGCAGTGCTAGTAGTAGCGGGGTGTACAAAGAGACCCAGTACTTC.

This clone was recorded many times. The genes are TRBV7-8 and TRBJ1-2, with TRBD1 matching over 9 bases. The CDR3 covers 14 residues. CDR1 SGHVS and CDR2 FQNEAQ come from the germline V gene. J lost 6 bases, V lost 5 bases, and 7 bases had no gene match. The CDR3: CASSQGQGTDGYTF. The CDR3, as DNA: TGTGCCAGCAGCCAGGGACAGGGTACTGATGGCTACACCTTC.